The 31 T cell receptor beta chains given below trace back to one sample, sequenced in a study of T cells in Graves' hyperthyroidism and ophthalmopathy. TCR beta CDR3 sequences were amplified from RNA transcripts. In the first-round RT-PCR of the TCR CDR3, the HTBI primer set was used. TCRdb itself ran the multiplex PCR reads through MiXCR, one entry per CDR3 protein. This sample has 75,000 to 100,000 distinct CDR3 sequences; over 50% occur once, and the top ten carry less than 30%. The sample consisted of blood. These TCRs come from a woman aged 40 to 49 with Graves' hyperthyroidism.

V is TRBV7-2 and J is TRBJ2-2; 11 bases fit TRBD2. Per germline, CDR1 SGHTA and CDR2 FQGNSA. V was pared by 6 bases and J by 5 bases, with 8 bases of the junction left unmatched. This CDR3 is 16 amino acids long. CDR3: CASSYLAGGVTGELFF. The CDR3, as DNA: TGTGCCAGCAGTTACCTAGCGGGAGGTGTTACCGGGGAGCTGTTTTTT.

Many counts were recorded for this clonotype. The chain has TRBV7-6 and TRBJ2-2, with TRBD1 matching 7 bases. The V and J ends lost 5 bases and 0 bases, in that order; junction bases with no gene match: 6. The CDR3 runs to 16 residues. Looked up from germline, CDR1 is SGHVS and CDR2 is FNYEAQ. The CDR3 here is CASSPRQGANTGELFF. The CDR3 DNA reads TGTGCCAGCAGCCCACGACAGGGCGCGAACACCGGGGAGCTGTTTTTT.

This rearrangement joins TRBV2 to TRBJ2-6; 9 bases agree with TRBD2. Germline V gene data show CDR1 as SNHLY and CDR2 as FYNNEI. The V gene end was trimmed by 6 bases and the J gene end by 4 bases; junction bases not matched to a gene: 7. The CDR3 loop spans 16 amino acids. The CDR3 sequence is CASSAGLATGANVLTF. CDR3 in DNA: TGTGCCAGCAGCGCCGGACTAGCGACCGGGGCCAACGTCCTGACTTTC.

This clonotype was detected many times. V is TRBV18 and J is TRBJ1-1; a possible D gene is TRBD1 (5 bases). Trimming removed 2 bases from V and 0 bases from J, with 10 bases in between. The CDR3 runs 15 residues. Germline CDR1 reads KGHSH; CDR2 reads LQKENI. CDR3 loop: CASSPGGRMNTEAFF. DNA for the CDR3: TGTGCCAGCTCACCAGGGGGGAGGATGAACACTGAAGCTTTCTTT.

The sample holds a few counts of this clonotype. The gene calls are TRBV14 and TRBJ2-3, with 8 bases aligning to TRBD1. The junction had 5 bases not matched to a gene; V was cut back by 2 bases and J by 4 bases. This CDR3 is 15 amino acids long. Germline V CDR1 and CDR2: SGHDN, FVKESK. The CDR3 loop is CASSQRTGFADTQYF. The CDR3 coding sequence is TGTGCCAGCAGCCAACGGACAGGGTTCGCAGATACGCAGTATTTT. The variable domain in full, completed from reference TRBV14 and TRBJ2-3, reads EAGVTQFPSHSVIEKGQTVTLRCDPISGHDNLYWYRRVMGKEIKFLLHFVKESKQDESGMPNNRFLAERTGGTYSTLKVQPAELEDSGVYFCASSQRTGFADTQYFGPGTRLTVL.

The chain uses TRBV20-1 and TRBJ1-3, with D uncertain. Germline V lookup: CDR1 DFQATT, CDR2 SNEGSKA (reference sequence). The CDR3 has 10 residues. The germline V and J ends were trimmed by 2 bases and 7 bases, with 3 bases remaining between them. The CDR3 nucleotides are TGCAGTGCTAGACCGAACACCATATATTTT. This codes for CSARPNTIYF.

This rearrangement joins TRBV24-1 to TRBJ1-5, with D perhaps matching TRBD1 (6 bases). The CDR3 sequence is 16 residues long. The V gene's germline CDR1 is KGHDR and CDR2 SFDVKD. Trimming stripped 3 bases from V and 1 base from J, with 12 bases between. The CDR3 sequence: CATSDARGASNQPQHF. The CDR3 DNA reads TGTGCCACCAGTGATGCTAGGGGGGCAAGCAATCAGCCCCAGCATTTT.

This clonotype came up many times. The chain recombines TRBV7-9 with TRBJ2-7; D possibly corresponds to TRBD1 (5 bases). Trimming left V 4 bases short and J 4 bases short, with 14 bases between. The CDR3 is 14 residues long. Germline lookup yields CDR1 SEHNR and CDR2 FQNEAQ (reference sequence). The CDR3 loop reads CASSSLSRAYEQYF. The CDR3 DNA follows: TGTGCCAGCAGCTCCCTATCCAGGGCGTACGAGCAGTACTTC.

The chain couples TRBV5-1 to TRBJ2-5; TRBD2 agrees at 11 bases. CDR3 size: 13 residues. Germline V gives CDR1 SGHRS, CDR2 YFSETQ. V lost 4 bases, J lost 4 bases, and 0 bases stayed unmatched. The CDR3 loop is CASSGTSGETQYF. CDR3 DNA: TGCGCCAGCAGCGGGACTAGCGGAGAGACCCAGTACTTC.

Note on this clonotype: This may stem from a read error, because a much larger clone lies one nucleotide away. The chain links TRBV7-3 to TRBJ1-1; D uncertain. The length of the CDR3 is 18 residues. From germline, CDR1 is SGHTA and CDR2 FQGTGA. Trimming pared 2 bases from V and 0 bases from J, leaving 19 bases between. The CDR3 spells CASSLEFLTTGMNTEAFF. The CDR3 DNA reads TGTGCCAGCAGCTTAGAGTTTCTTACAACGGGGATGAACACTGAAGCTTTCTTT.

CDR3 in amino acids: CASSGSRNQPQHF. The CDR3 DNA reads as TGTGCCAGCAGCGGGTCCCGCAATCAGCCCCAGCATTTT. The chain carries TRBV7-8 and TRBJ1-5, with D unclear. This CDR3 contains 13 residues. Germline loops: CDR1 SGHVS, CDR2 FQNEAQ. V shed 5 bases and J shed 2 bases, with 7 bases lying between them.

This clonotype has only one observation. A much larger clone sits a single nucleotide away, making a read error possible. The gene calls are TRBV12-3 or TRBV12-4 and TRBJ1-5, with 12 bases identical to TRBD1. Trimming cost V 4 bases and J 7 bases; bases outside gene matches: 11. The CDR3 totals 17 residues. The DNA of the CDR3 is TGTGCCAGCAGTTATACGAAAGGGACAGGGGGCCGCCAGCCCCAGCATTTT. This translates into CASSYTKGTGGRQPQHF.

The J gene is TRBJ1-3, the V gene TRBV5-1; weak D call: TRBD1 (5 bases). Looked up from germline, CDR1 is SGHRS and CDR2 is YFSETQ. This CDR3 is 14 amino acids long. The germline V and J ends were trimmed by 2 bases and 7 bases, with 13 bases remaining between them. The CDR3: CASSFAGGPNTIYF. The CDR3 DNA sequence: TGCGCCAGCAGCTTCGCCGGGGGACCGAACACCATATATTTT. Drawing the rest from reference TRBV5-1 and TRBJ1-3, the complete variable domain is KAGVTQTPRYLIKTRGQQVTLSCSPISGHRSVSWYQQTPGQGLQFLFEYFSETQRNKGNFPGRFSGRQFSNSRSEMNVSTLELGDSALYLCASSFAGGPNTIYFGEGSWLTVV.

This clonotype showed up many times. V usage is TRBV7-2 and J usage is TRBJ1-4; TRBD1 might be the D (5 bases). The CDR3 is 14 amino acids. Germline CDR1 reads SGHTA; CDR2 reads FQGNSA. Trimming removed 3 bases at V and 5 bases at J, with 10 bases between. CDR3 DNA: TGTGCCAGCAGCTTGGGGACTGCAAATGAAAAACTGTTTTTT. It encodes CASSLGTANEKLFF.

This clonotype was seen ten or more times. The rearrangement joins TRBV11-3 to TRBJ2-7; no clear D gene. Germline CDR1 is SGHNT and CDR2 is YENEEA. Trimming cost V 4 bases and J 3 bases, with 16 bases left between them. The CDR3 consists of 15 residues. In DNA form, the CDR3 reads TGTGCCAGCAGCTCATCTCAGACCACGTTCTACGAGCAGTACTTC. Amino acid sequence: CASSSSQTTFYEQYF.

This clonotype was observed a handful of times. The chain recombines TRBV7-3 with TRBJ2-7; possibly TRBD1 for D (6 bases). CDR3 length equals 14 residues. The V end lost 6 bases, the J end lost 3 bases, and 15 bases lay between the germline ends. Germline V lookup: CDR1 SGHTA, CDR2 FQGTGA. The CDR3 coding sequence is TGTGCCAGCAGTTCGGGACACATTAGCTACGAGCAGTACTTC. Protein sequence: CASSSGHISYEQYF.

The chain employs TRBV29-1 and TRBJ2-7; 10 bases map to TRBD2. The V gene's germline CDR1 is SQVTM and CDR2 ANQGSEA. The CDR3 covers 13 residues. The CDR3 coding sequence is TGCAGTGTCTCCCTAGCGGGAGCCAGGAAGCAGTACTTC. Amino acids: CSVSLAGARKQYF.

This clonotype has at least ten counts. This rearrangement joins TRBV2 to TRBJ1-2; 7 bases match TRBD1. This CDR3 has 14 residues. With V trimmed by 5 bases and J by 4 bases, 7 bases remained unmatched. Germline-derived CDR1 and CDR2 are SNHLY and FYNNEI. Written as DNA, the CDR3 is TGTGCCAGCAGTACCGGGACAGCATTCTATGGCTACACCTTC. Its protein is CASSTGTAFYGYTF.

V is TRBV29-1 and J is TRBJ2-5; 13 bases align to TRBD2. Germline V gene data show CDR1 as SQVTM and CDR2 as ANQGSEA. This CDR3 contains 14 residues. V shed 6 bases, J shed 5 bases, and the junction held 6 bases outside the gene matches. The CDR3 loop is CSVAGLAGAETQYF. The CDR3, as DNA: TGCAGCGTCGCCGGACTAGCGGGAGCTGAGACCCAGTACTTC.

This clonotype was recorded many times. V gene TRBV10-3 combines with J gene TRBJ1-2, with D maybe TRBD1 (5 bases). Germline-derived CDR1 and CDR2 are ENHRY and SYGVKD. The germline V and J ends were trimmed by 0 bases and 3 bases, with 5 bases remaining between them. This CDR3 spans 13 amino acids. CDR3 nucleotide sequence: TGTGCCATCAGTGAGTCGGGGGACTATGGCTACACCTTC. It encodes CAISESGDYGYTF.

This clonotype appeared a single time. The chain combines TRBV29-1 with TRBJ2-6, with TRBD2 as a possible D gene (6 bases). Trimming removed 1 base at V and 4 bases at J, with 11 bases between. CDR1 is SQVTM, CDR2 ANQGSEA, per germline. The CDR3 runs 15 residues. The CDR3, as DNA: TGCAGCGTTGAAGTGGCGGGGCCGGGGGCCAACGTCCTGACTTTC. Protein product: CSVEVAGPGANVLTF.

This clonotype was recorded many times. The CDR3 region has the DNA TGCAGCGTCGCCGGGGCAGGGGGCCTCAGCACCGGGGAGCTGTTTTTT. Amino acids: CSVAGAGGLSTGELFF. The rearrangement links TRBV29-1 to TRBJ2-2; 8 bases match TRBD1. The germline V gene has CDR1 SQVTM and CDR2 ANQGSEA. The CDR3 runs to 16 residues. The J segment lost 4 bases and the V segment lost 6 bases, leaving 13 bases of the junction unmatched.

This rearrangement joins TRBV7-2 to TRBJ1-6, with 8 bases matching TRBD1. The germline CDR1 and CDR2 sequences are SGHTA and FQGNSA. The CDR3 contains 15 residues. J lost 3 bases, V lost 5 bases, and 3 bases had no gene match. The CDR3 spells CASSAGQGYNSPLHF. CDR3 coding DNA: TGTGCCAGCAGCGCCGGACAGGGCTATAATTCACCCCTCCACTTT.

V is TRBV5-1 and J is TRBJ1-1, with a possible D match to TRBD1 (5 bases). Germline V CDR1 and CDR2: SGHRS, YFSETQ. The CDR3 has 14 residues. V lost 5 bases, J lost 14 bases, and 25 bases lay in between. The chain's CDR3 is CASSTDSQNTETFF. The CDR3 DNA sequence: TGCGCCAGCAGTACCGACAGCCAGAACACTGAAACCTTCTTT.

This chain uses TRBV29-1 with TRBJ1-2; D perhaps matches TRBD1 (5 bases). The CDR3 consists of 11 residues. Germline-derived CDR1 and CDR2 are SQVTM and ANQGSEA. Trimming cost V 7 bases and J 7 bases, with 13 bases left between them. The CDR3 DNA sequence: TGCAGCGCCGCGGGGGGATCTGGCTACACCTTC. As protein: CSAAGGSGYTF. Looking up the rest from reference TRBV29-1 and TRBJ1-2 gives the full variable domain: SAVISQKPSRDICQRGTSLTIQCQVDSQVTMMFWYRQQPGQSLTLIATANQGSEATYESGFVIDKFPISRPNLTFSTLTVSNMSPEDSSIYLCSAAGGSGYTFGSGTRLTVV.

This clonotype was observed many times. The chain carries TRBV20-1 and TRBJ2-5, with D perhaps assigned TRBD1 or TRBD2 (5 bases each). The germline V and J ends were trimmed by 5 bases and 5 bases, with 18 bases remaining between them. The germline V gene has CDR1 DFQATT and CDR2 SNEGSKA (reference sequence). The CDR3 length is 14 residues. The CDR3 sequence is CSAYRGRGPETQYF. CDR3 in DNA: TGCAGTGCTTACCGGGGCCGGGGACCCGAGACCCAGTACTTC.

In its sample, this clonotype was seen once. The J gene is TRBJ1-5, the V gene TRBV19; D remains ambiguous. Looked up from germline, CDR1 is LNHDA and CDR2 is SQIVND (reference sequence). V was trimmed by 8 bases and J by 1 base, leaving 12 bases between them. CDR3 length equals 14 residues. In DNA, the CDR3 is TGTGCCAGTGCTAGCGCGGGGAGCAATCAGCCCCAGCATTTT. Translation gives CASASAGSNQPQHF.

There are many counts of this clonotype. This rearrangement joins TRBV19 to TRBJ2-5, with a possible D match to TRBD2 (7 bases). Germline V CDR1 and CDR2: LNHDA, SQIVND (reference sequence). The CDR3 extends over 14 amino acids. V lost 7 bases and J lost 5, with 17 bases in between. CDR3 region: CASTRGQMMETQYF. The CDR3 DNA reads TGTGCCAGTACGCGGGGGCAGATGATGGAGACCCAGTACTTC.

In this sample, this clonotype turned up many times. The V gene is TRBV5-4, the J gene TRBJ2-5; the D gene is possibly TRBD2 (6 bases). V was shortened by 4 bases and J by 0 bases, with 19 bases between the two germline ends. The CDR3 totals 17 residues. Germline CDR1 reads SGHNT; CDR2 reads YYREEE (reference sequence). CDR3 coding DNA: TGTGCCAGCAGCAAAATCGCGGGGCCGGGGGACCAAGAGACCCAGTACTTC. Translating gives CASSKIAGPGDQETQYF.

The rearrangement uses TRBV20-1 and TRBJ2-5; 9 nucleotides align to TRBD1. CDR1 is DFQATT, CDR2 SNEGSKA, per germline (reference sequence). The CDR3 is made up of 13 amino acids. Trimming cost V 5 bases and J 5 bases; bases outside gene matches: 6. The CDR3 is CSALQGAGETQYF. The CDR3 bases are TGCAGTGCTTTACAGGGGGCTGGGGAGACCCAGTACTTC.

The chain employs TRBV12-3 or TRBV12-4 and TRBJ2-5, with TRBD1 matching over 8 bases. This CDR3 has 12 amino acids. V lost 7 bases and J lost 5; bases outside the gene matches: 3. The CDR3 DNA reads as TGTGCCAGCAATGACAGGGGCGAGACCCAGTACTTC. It codes for CASNDRGETQYF.